This T cell receptor beta chain is drawn from a study of T cell repertoires in cytomegalovirus infection. Regarding this clonotype: What it binds is unknown.

TCRdb called the reads again in MiXCR, with one record for every CDR3 protein. Of approximately 600,000 distinct CDR3 sequences in the sample, under 45% were seen once. This receptor was taken from a human donor in good health (CMV status not recorded). Some clones in this sample may be carry-over from other donors' samples. The sample consisted of cultured PBMCs, taken from culture after CMV antigen stimulation.

The CDR3 DNA sequence: TGTGCCAGCAGTGTGGGGGGCGCCGAGCAGTACTTC. Amino acid sequence: CASSVGGAEQYF. The V call is TRBV2, the J call TRBJ2-7; the D call may be TRBD1 or TRBD2 (6 bases each). From germline, CDR1 is SNHLY and CDR2 FYNNEI. Deletions cut 4 bases from V and 6 bases from J, with 10 bases between. The CDR3 contains 12 residues.